Listed here is a single TCR beta chain. The target antigen is unknown. This sample was included in a study of CD8 T cells in Susac syndrome. It was with random hexamers that 0.5 to 1 ug RNA was reverse transcribed. A multiplex approach, immunoSEQ multiplex PCR, amplified TCR beta CDR3 across 54 Vbeta and 13 Jbeta. MiXCR, applied by TCRdb to the immunoSEQ multiplex PCR reads, yields one record per CDR3 protein. The sample carries 250,000 to 300,000 distinct CDR3 sequences, over 75% recorded once. Overall study results and limits: It was acknowledged in the study that the number of individuals who were included in its TCR sequencing and HLA analysis was relatively small.

The multiple sclerosis controls comprised treatment-naive patients whose relapsing-remitting disease was stable or active. Isolation of CD8+ and CD4+ T cells was performed negatively, whereas enrichment of TEMRA cells was done by FACS. Sequences were obtained from CD8+ T cells from PBMCs. This sequence was found in a human donor with multiple sclerosis.

The CDR3 sequence is CASSYSWGGSYEQYF. Written as DNA, the CDR3 is TGTGCCAGCAGTTACTCGTGGGGTGGGTCCTACGAGCAGTACTTC. The rearrangement joins TRBV6-6 to TRBJ2-7, with D unresolved. This CDR3 is built from 15 residues. Germline V lookup: CDR1 MNHNY, CDR2 SVGAGI (reference sequence). Trimming removed 0 bases from V and 1 base from J, with 10 bases in between.